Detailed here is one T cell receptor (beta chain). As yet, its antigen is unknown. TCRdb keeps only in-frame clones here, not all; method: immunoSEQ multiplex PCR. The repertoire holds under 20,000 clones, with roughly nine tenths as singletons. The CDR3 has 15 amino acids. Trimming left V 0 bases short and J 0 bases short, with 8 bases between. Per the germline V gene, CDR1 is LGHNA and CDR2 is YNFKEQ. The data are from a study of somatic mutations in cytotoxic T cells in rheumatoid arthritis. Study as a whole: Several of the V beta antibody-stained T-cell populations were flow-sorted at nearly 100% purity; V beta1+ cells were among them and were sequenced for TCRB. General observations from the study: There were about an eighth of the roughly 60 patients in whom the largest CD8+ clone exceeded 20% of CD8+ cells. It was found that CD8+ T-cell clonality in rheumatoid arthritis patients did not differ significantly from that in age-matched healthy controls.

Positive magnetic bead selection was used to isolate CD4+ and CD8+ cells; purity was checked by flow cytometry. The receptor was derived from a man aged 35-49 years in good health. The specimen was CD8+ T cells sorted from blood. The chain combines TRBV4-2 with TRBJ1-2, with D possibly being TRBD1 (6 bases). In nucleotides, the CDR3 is TGTGCCAGCAGCCAAGATGGGGGCGCTAACTATGGCTACACCTTC. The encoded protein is CASSQDGGANYGYTF.